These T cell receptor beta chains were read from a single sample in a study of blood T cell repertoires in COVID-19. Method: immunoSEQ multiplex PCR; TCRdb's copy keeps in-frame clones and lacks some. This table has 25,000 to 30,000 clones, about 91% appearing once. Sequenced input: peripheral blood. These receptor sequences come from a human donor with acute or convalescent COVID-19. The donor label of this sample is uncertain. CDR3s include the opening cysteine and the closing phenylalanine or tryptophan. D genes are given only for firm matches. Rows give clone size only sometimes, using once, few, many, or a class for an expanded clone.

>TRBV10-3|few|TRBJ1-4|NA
CAISESNRVGEKLFF
TGTGCCATCAGTGAGTCGAACAGGGTGGGTGAAAAACTGTTTTTT
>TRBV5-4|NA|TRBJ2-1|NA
CASSWTAGAYNEQFF
TGTGCCAGCAGCTGGACGGCAGGGGCCTACAATGAGCAGTTCTTC
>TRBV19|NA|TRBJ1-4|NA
CASSFRGTTNEKLFF
TGTGCCAGTAGTTTCAGGGGCACAACTAATGAAAAACTGTTTTTT
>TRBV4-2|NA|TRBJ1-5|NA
CASSQDRGSNQPQHF
TGTGCCAGCAGCCAAGACAGGGGCAGCAATCAGCCCCAGCATTTT
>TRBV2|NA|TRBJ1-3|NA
CASSELSGNTIYF
TGTGCCAGCAGTGAACTCTCTGGAAACACCATATATTTT
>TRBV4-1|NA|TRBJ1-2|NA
CASSQEGWGEGDYGYTF
TGCGCCAGCAGCCAAGAAGGGTGGGGGGAAGGGGACTATGGCTACACCTTC
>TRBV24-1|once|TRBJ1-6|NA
CATSDVEINSPLHF
TGTGCCACCAGTGATGTAGAAATTAATTCACCCCTCCACTTT
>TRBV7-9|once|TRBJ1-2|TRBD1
CASLRAGGNYGYTF
TGTGCCAGCCTGAGGGCAGGGGGTAACTATGGCTACACCTTC
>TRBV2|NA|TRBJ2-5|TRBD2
CASSERRTSTVQYF
TGTGCCAGCAGTGAACGACGGACTAGCACGGTCCAGTACTTC
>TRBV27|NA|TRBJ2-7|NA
CASSAPGQSSYEQYF
TGTGCCAGCAGTGCCCCGGGACAAAGCTCCTACGAGCAGTACTTC
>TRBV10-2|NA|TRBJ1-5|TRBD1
CASSEGQGASQPQHF
TGCGCCAGCAGTGAGGGACAGGGGGCAAGTCAGCCCCAGCATTTT
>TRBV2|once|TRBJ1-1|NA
CASSEAGGKGTEAFF
TGTGCCAGCAGTGAAGCGGGAGGGAAGGGGACTGAAGCTTTCTTT
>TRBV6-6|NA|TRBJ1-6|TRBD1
CASSLQGSGSPLHF
TGTGCCAGCAGTTTACAGGGGTCGGGTTCACCCCTCCACTTT
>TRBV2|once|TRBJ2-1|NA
CASRERGAYSYNEQFF
TGTGCCAGCAGGGAACGGGGAGCCTACTCCTACAATGAGCAGTTCTTC
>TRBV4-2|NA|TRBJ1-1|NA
CASSQRGGGTEAFF
TGTGCCAGCAGCCAGCGGGGCGGGGGCACTGAAGCTTTCTTT
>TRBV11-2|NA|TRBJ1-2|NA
CASSLLGPLVYGYTF
TGTGCCAGCAGCTTATTGGGGCCCTTAGTATATGGCTACACCTTC
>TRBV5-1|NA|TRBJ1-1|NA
CASSSGGLAQNTEAFF
TGCGCCAGCAGCTCGGGGGGCCTCGCCCAGAACACTGAAGCTTTCTTT
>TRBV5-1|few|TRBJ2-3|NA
CASSSQGPDTQYF
TGCGCCAGCAGCTCACAGGGCCCAGATACGCAGTATTTT
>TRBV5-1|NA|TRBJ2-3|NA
CASSEDRRTSTDTQYF
TGCGCCAGCAGCGAAGACAGGCGCACTAGCACAGATACGCAGTATTTT
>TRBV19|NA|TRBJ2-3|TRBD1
CASSMPGGIDTQYF
TGTGCCAGTAGTATGCCAGGGGGCATAGATACGCAGTATTTT
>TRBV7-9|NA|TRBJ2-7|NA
CASSFPFEGEQYF
TGTGCCAGCAGCTTCCCTTTCGAGGGCGAGCAGTACTTC
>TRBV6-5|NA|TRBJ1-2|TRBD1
CASRKTGVSGYTF
TGTGCCAGCAGAAAGACAGGGGTATCCGGCTACACCTTC
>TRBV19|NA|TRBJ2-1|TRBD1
CASSILKTGGNYNEQFF
TGTGCCAGTAGTATTCTTAAGACAGGGGGAAACTACAATGAGCAGTTCTTC
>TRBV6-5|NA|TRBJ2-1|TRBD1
CASSLGQGTEQFF
TGTGCCAGCAGTTTAGGACAGGGGACTGAGCAGTTCTTC
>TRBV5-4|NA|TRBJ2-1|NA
CASSLAAGTYNEQFF
TGTGCCAGCAGCTTGGCCGCGGGGACCTACAATGAGCAGTTCTTC
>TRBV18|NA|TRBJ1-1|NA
CASSPRVLGGSGANTEAFF
TGTGCCAGCTCACCCAGGGTGTTGGGGGGCAGCGGGGCGAACACTGAAGCTTTCTTT
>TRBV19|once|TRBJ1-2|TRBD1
CASTDRERNYGYTF
TGTGCCAGTACAGACAGGGAACGGAACTATGGCTACACCTTC
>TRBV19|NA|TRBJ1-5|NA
CASTPSRRGGSYSNQPQHF
TGTGCCAGCACCCCATCCCGCAGAGGGGGAAGTTATAGCAATCAGCCCCAGCATTTT
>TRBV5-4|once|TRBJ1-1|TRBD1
CASSTGQGDLNTEAFF
TGTGCCAGCAGCACTGGACAGGGTGATTTGAACACTGAAGCTTTCTTT
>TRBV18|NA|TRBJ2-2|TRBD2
CASSPAGALDGELFF
TGTGCCAGCTCACCGGCGGGAGCGCTTGACGGGGAGCTGTTTTTT
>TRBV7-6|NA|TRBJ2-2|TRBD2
CASSAQVGRPEELFF
TGTGCCAGCAGCGCTCAGGTCGGGAGGCCGGAGGAGCTGTTTTTT
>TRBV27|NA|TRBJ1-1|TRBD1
CASSPNSRGHNTEAFF
TGTGCCAGCAGTCCAAACTCGAGGGGGCATAACACTGAAGCTTTCTTT
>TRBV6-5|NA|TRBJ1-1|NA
CASRSQGTNTEAFF
TGTGCCAGCAGGTCACAGGGAACGAACACTGAAGCTTTCTTT
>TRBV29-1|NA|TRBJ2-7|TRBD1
CSVGGRGRVPEYF
TGCAGCGTTGGGGGCAGGGGGCGCGTCCCGGAGTACTTC
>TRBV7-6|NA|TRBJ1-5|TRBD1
CASSSSGGQGSQPQHF
TGTGCCAGCAGCTCCAGTGGGGGACAGGGTAGTCAGCCCCAGCATTTT
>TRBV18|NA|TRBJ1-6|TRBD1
CASSPDRVGSPLHF
TGTGCCAGCTCACCGGACAGGGTGGGGTCACCCCTCCACTTT
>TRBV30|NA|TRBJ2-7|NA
CACYRAGAPYEQYF
TGTGCCTGCTACCGAGCTGGGGCTCCCTACGAGCAGTACTTC
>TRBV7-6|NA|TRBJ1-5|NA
CASSLLGRQPQHF
TGTGCCAGCAGCTTATTGGGGAGGCAGCCCCAGCATTTT
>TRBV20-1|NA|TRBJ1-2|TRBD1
CSASSTGERAYGYTF
TGCAGTGCTAGTTCAACAGGGGAGAGAGCCTATGGCTACACCTTC
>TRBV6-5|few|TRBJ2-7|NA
CATLRDSYEQYF
TGTGCCACGTTACGCGACTCCTACGAGCAGTACTTC
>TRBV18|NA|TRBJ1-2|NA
CASSPGQSANYGYTF
TGTGCCAGCTCACCAGGACAGTCGGCCAACTATGGCTACACCTTC
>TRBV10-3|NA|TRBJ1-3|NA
CAISESIIAGNTIYF
TGTGCCATCAGTGAGTCGATAATAGCTGGAAACACCATATATTTT
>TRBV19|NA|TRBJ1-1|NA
CASSSTGNMNTEAFF
TGTGCCAGTAGCTCGACGGGGAACATGAACACTGAAGCTTTCTTT
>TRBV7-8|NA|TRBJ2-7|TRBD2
CASSLLAGSGVYEQYF
TGTGCCAGCAGCTTACTCGCCGGTAGCGGGGTATACGAGCAGTACTTC
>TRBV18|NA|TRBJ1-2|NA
CASSPGLTPDGYTF
TGTGCCAGCTCACCAGGTTTAACCCCAGATGGCTACACCTTC
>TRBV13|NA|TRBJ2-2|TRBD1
CASSSVRDRAITGELFF
TGTGCCAGCAGCTCAGTTCGGGACAGGGCCATTACCGGGGAGCTGTTTTTT
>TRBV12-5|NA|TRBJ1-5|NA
CASGLAQGSNQPQHF
TGTGCTAGTGGTTTGGCACAGGGTTCCAATCAGCCCCAGCATTTT
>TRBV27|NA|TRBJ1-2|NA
CASSLRGGRYGYTF
TGTGCCAGCAGTTTGAGAGGGGGAAGGTATGGCTACACCTTC
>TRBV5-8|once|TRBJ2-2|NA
CASSFGVNPNTGELFF
TGTGCCAGCAGCTTTGGAGTAAACCCGAACACCGGGGAGCTGTTTTTT
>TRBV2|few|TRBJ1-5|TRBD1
CASSEAKRTGRNQPQHF
TGTGCCAGCAGTGAAGCTAAGCGGACAGGGAGGAATCAGCCCCAGCATTTT
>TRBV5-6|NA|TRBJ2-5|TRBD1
CASSRDRGQETQYF
TGTGCCAGCAGCCGGGACAGGGGGCAGGAGACCCAGTACTTC